This T cell receptor (beta chain) was observed in a study of blood T cells in healthy people across ages. The wider study: Through template switching, about one barcoded beta molecule was captured per two T cells, as measured in model experiments.

This clonotype was observed a handful of times. V lost 5 bases and J lost 0, with 16 bases in between. Germline CDR1 and CDR2: DFQATT and SNEGSKA (reference sequence). The CDR3 runs to 15 residues. Primed by a sample-barcoded 5' primer and a J-beta primer mix, a second PCR proceeded for about 6 to 11 cycles. Any given sample supplied a minimum of 2.5 million CDR3-containing paired-end reads. TCRdb re-derived calls from the 5' RACE reads in MiXCR, one entry per CDR3 protein. The sample lists around 870,000 distinct CDR3 sequences, 25% to 30% occurring once. The source is a woman of 80 years or more in good health. The chain couples TRBV20-1 to TRBJ1-1; a weak D match, TRBD1 (6 bases). The source material was blood. DNA for the CDR3: TGCAGTGCTCCGGAACAGGGAGGGATGAACACTGAAGCTTTCTTT. Its protein is CSAPEQGGMNTEAFF.